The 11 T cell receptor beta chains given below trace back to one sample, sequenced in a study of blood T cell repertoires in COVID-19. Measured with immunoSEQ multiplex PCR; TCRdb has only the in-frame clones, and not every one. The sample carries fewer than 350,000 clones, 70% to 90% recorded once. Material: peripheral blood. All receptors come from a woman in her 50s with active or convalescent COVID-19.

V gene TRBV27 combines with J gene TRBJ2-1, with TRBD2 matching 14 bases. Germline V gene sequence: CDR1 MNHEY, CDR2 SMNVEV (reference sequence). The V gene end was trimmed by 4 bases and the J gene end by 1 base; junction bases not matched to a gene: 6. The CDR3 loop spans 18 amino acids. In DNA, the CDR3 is TGTGCCAGCAGTTCTGGGACTAGCGGGAGAGGGTCCTACAATGAGCAGTTCTTC. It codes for CASSSGTSGRGSYNEQFF.

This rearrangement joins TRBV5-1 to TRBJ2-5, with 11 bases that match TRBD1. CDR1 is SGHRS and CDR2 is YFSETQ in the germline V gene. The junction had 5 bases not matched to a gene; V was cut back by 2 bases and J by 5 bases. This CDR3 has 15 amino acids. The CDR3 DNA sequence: TGCGCCAGCAGCTTTAGGACAGGGGGCGCGGAGACCCAGTACTTC. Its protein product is CASSFRTGGAETQYF.

CDR3 in amino acids: CASIQGGRSNQPQHF. Written as DNA, the CDR3 is TGTGCCAGCATCCAGGGAGGGAGGAGCAATCAGCCCCAGCATTTT. The V call is TRBV6-5, the J call TRBJ1-5; D might be TRBD1 (5 bases). Per the germline V gene, CDR1 is MNHEY and CDR2 is SVGAGI. V lost 7 bases, J lost 1 base, and 14 bases lay in between. CDR3 length: 15 residues.

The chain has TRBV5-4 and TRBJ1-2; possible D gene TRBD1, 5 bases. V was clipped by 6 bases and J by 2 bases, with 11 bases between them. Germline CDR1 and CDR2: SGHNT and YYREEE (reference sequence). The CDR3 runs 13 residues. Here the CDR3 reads CASTWGGNYGYTF. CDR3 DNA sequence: TGTGCCAGCACCTGGGGGGGGAACTATGGCTACACCTTC.

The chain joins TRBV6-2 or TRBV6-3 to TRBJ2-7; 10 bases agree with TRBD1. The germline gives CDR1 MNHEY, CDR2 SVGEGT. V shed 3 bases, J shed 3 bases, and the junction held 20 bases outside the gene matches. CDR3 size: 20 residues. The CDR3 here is CASSYLPGQGPPSRRYEQYF. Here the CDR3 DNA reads TGTGCCAGCAGTTATCTTCCGGGACAGGGGCCACCTTCCCGTCGCTACGAGCAGTACTTC.

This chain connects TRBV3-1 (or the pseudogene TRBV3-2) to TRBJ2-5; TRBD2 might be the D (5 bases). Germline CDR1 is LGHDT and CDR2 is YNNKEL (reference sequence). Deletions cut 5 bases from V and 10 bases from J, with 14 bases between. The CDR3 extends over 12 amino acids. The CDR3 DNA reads TGTGCCAGCAGCTCCCGGACTGGTATCCAGTACTTC. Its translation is CASSSRTGIQYF.

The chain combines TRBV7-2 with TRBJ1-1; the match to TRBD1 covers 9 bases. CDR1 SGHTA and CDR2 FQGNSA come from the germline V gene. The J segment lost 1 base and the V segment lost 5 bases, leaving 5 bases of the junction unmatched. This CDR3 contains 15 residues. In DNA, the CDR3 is TGTGCCAGCAGCCAGGGGACAGGGAAGAACACTGAAGCTTTCTTT. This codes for CASSQGTGKNTEAFF.

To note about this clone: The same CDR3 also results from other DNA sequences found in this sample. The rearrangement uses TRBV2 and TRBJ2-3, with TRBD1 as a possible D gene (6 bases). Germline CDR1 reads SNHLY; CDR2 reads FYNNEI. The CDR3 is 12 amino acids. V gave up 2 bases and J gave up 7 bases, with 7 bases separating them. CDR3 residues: CASSERGNTQYF. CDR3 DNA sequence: TGTGCCAGCAGTGAAAGGGGGAATACGCAGTATTTT. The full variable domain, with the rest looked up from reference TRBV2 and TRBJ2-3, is EPEVTQTPSHQVTQMGQEVILRCVPISNHLYFYWYRQILGQKVEFLVSFYNNEISEKSEIFDDQFSVERPDGSNFTLKIRSTKLEDSAMYFCASSERGNTQYFGPGTRLTVL.

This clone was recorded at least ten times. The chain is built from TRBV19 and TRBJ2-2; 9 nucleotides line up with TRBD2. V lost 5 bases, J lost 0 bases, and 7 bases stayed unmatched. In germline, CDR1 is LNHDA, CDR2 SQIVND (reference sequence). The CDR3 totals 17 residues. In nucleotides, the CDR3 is TGTGCCAGTAGTGTCTTAGCGGGAGTCTCGAACACCGGGGAGCTGTTTTTT. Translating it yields CASSVLAGVSNTGELFF.

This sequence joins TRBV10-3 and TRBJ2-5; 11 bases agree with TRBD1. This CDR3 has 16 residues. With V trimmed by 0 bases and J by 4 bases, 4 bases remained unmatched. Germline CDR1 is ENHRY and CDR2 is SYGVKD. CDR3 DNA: TGTGCCATCAGTGAGTCAGGACAGGGGGCGGGAGAGACCCAGTACTTC. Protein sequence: CAISESGQGAGETQYF.

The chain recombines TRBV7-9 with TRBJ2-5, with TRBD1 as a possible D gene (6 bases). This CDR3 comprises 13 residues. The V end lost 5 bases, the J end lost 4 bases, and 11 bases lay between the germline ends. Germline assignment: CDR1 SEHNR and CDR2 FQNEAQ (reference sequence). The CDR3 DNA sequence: TGTGCCAGCAGCAGGGGGAGTAGAGAGACCCAGTACTTC. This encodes CASSRGSRETQYF.